In its sample, the clone carrying this TCR beta chain was seen once. Its antigen remains unknown. The sample holds other DNA sequences that translate to the same CDR3. Profiling relied on immunoSEQ multiplex PCR, and the TCRdb table lists in-frame clones only, not all of them. In the table there are about 85,000 clones, less than 90% of which are singletons. This sample stems from a study of T cell responses to AZD1222 COVID-19 vaccine. Per germline, CDR1 SGDLS and CDR2 YYNGEE. J was trimmed by 4 bases and V by 0 bases; bases with no gene match: 0. CDR3 size: 15 residues. Study-level results: Nearly half of unique spike-specific TCRs reportedly avoided B.1.351 and B.1.1.7 mutated regions. Repertoire sampling occurred only after the peak T cell response. Dominant CD4 TCR responses targeted spike regions 160-218 and 743-854. Breadth and depth of Spike-specific TCRs rose after two AZD1222 doses.

Sample: peripheral blood, taken on day 0 of AZD1222 vaccination. This rearrangement joins TRBV9 to TRBJ2-1; 11 bases agree with TRBD2. This TCR derives from an adult in good health. The CDR3 DNA sequence: TGTGCCAGCAGCGTAGCTAGCGGGGGGTACAATGAGCAGTTCTTC. It specifies CASSVASGGYNEQFF.